This T cell receptor (beta chain) was captured in a study of beta chain features in type 1 diabetes. Study observations and caveats: VDJ junctions from type 1 diabetes patients carried fewer insertions and larger deletions. Equally in patients and controls, shorter templates might have been favored by PCR. Healthy donors had naive, central memory and Treg TCRB repertoires that appeared less similar than those seen among patients.

Trimming took off 6 bases at V and 1 base at J, with 11 bases between the two ends. The CDR3 length is 14 residues. Germline lookup yields CDR1 MNHNS and CDR2 SASEGT. Sequencing targeted expressed TCRB transcripts, as all isolated RNA had been reverse transcribed. Sequencing was performed with immunoSEQ multiplex PCR; in TCRdb, only in-frame clones are kept and a portion is missing. The sample lists fewer than 400,000 clones, less than 9.5% occurring once. This clone has at least ten counts. Its antigen is not known. The sample taken for sequencing was central memory CD4+ T cells from blood. This sequence was found in a young woman in good health. This chain connects TRBV6-1 to TRBJ2-3; TRBD2 is a possible D gene (5 bases). The CDR3 DNA reads TGTGCCAGCAGAGCGGTCTCGGGCACAGATACGCAGTATTTT. Amino acids: CASRAVSGTDTQYF.